This T cell receptor beta chain came from a study of T-cell memory formation after mild COVID-19. Study overall: Most TCR clusters belonged to a single donor. Study results and caveats: Contracting CD8+ clones were enriched in EMRA, CD4+ mainly in CM and EM. Cross-reactive memory apparently joined, as some responding clones appeared in pre-infection memory. Among clones peaking at day 37 in the second wave, SARS-CoV-2 specificity remained unconfirmed.

TCRdb ran MiXCR on the 5' RACE reads and lists one entry per CDR3 protein. The sample records tens of thousands of distinct CDR3 sequences, about 13% being singletons. Germline V gene lookup returns CDR1 KGHSH and CDR2 LQKENI. The ends were cut back, 6 bases at V and 0 bases at J, with 9 bases in the middle. This CDR3 spans 14 amino acids. This clonotype was observed many times. As yet, its antigen is unknown. Material for sequencing was PBMCs or a T cell subset sorted from them (not recorded which). The clonotype was recovered from an adult woman who had mild COVID-19 (a few samples of this study predate the infection). Cell type and time point are not known. The chain is built from TRBV18 and TRBJ2-1; D is ambiguous. CDR3 DNA: TGTGCCAGCTCTGACACGAGCTCCTACAATGAGCAGTTCTTC. Amino acids: CASSDTSSYNEQFF.